This T cell receptor beta chain appears in the sequencing data of a study of metastatic and nonmetastatic thyroid tumors. About the study: Repertoires from malignant and benign thyroid patients were compared across blood and tumor or nodule tissue. Study-wide points: Malignant thyroid tumors reportedly exceeded benign nodules significantly in TCR beta diversity, with the difference appearing in blood and tumor.

Among the patients, none had received any treatment before thyroid surgery. In the authors' methods: Variation in CDR3 across clinicopathological groups served as the basis for constructing a distant-metastasis classifier in papillary thyroid cancer. TCRdb reprocessed the PCR reads using MiXCR. It is TCRdb's table, rather than the study itself, that gives the V and J calls and clone size. The sample lists about 20,000 clones, roughly a third occurring once. This clone has only a few counts. Its antigen is undetermined. The CDR3 is 14 residues long. Between the trimmed V and J ends, which lost 2 bases and 4 bases, there was a span of 9 bases. Germline V CDR1 and CDR2: SNHLY, FYNNEI.

V usage is TRBV2 and J usage is TRBJ2-1, with unresolved D. The receptor comes from a female donor with papillary thyroid cancer or a benign thyroid nodule (not recorded which). Some clones in this sample may be carry-over from other donors' samples. The sample was tumor tissue. CDR3 coding DNA: TGTGCCAGCAGTGAAAGGCAGGCTTACAATGAGCAGTTCTTC. Its protein product is CASSERQAYNEQFF. The full variable domain, in which reference TRBV2 and TRBJ2-1 provide the parts outside the CDR3, is EPEVTQTPSHQVTQMGQEVILRCVPISNHLYFYWYRQILGQKVEFLVSFYNNEISEKSEIFDDQFSVERPDGSNFTLKIRSTKLEDSAMYFCASSERQAYNEQFFGPGTRLTVL.